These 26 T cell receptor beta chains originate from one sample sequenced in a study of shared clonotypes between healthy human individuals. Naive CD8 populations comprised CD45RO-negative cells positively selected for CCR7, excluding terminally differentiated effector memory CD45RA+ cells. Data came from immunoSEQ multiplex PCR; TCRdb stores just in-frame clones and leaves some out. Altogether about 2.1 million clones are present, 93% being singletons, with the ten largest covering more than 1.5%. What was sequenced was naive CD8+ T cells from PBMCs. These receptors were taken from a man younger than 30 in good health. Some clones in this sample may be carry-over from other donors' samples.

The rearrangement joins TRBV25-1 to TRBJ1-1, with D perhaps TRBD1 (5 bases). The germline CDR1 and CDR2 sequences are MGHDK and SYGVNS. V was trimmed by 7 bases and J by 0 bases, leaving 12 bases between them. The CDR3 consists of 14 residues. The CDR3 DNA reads TGTGCCAGCACCCCTTGGGGGATGAACACTGAAGCTTTCTTT. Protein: CASTPWGMNTEAFF. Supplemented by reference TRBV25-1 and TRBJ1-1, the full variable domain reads EADIYQTPRYLVIGTGKKITLECSQTMGHDKMYWYQQDPGMELHLIHYSYGVNSTEKGDLSSESTVSRIRTEHFPLTLESARPSHTSQYLCASTPWGMNTEAFFGQGTRLTVV.

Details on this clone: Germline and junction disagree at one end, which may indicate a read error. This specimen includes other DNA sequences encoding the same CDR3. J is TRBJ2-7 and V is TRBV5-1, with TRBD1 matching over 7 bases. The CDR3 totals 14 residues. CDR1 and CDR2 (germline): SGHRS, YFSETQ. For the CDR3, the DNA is TGTGCCAGCAGCTTTAACGGGGACAGCTACGAGCAGTACTTC. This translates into CASSFNGDSYEQYF.

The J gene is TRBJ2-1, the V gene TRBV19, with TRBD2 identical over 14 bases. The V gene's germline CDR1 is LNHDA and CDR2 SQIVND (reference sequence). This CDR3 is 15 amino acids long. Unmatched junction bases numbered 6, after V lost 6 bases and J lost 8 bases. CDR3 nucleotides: TGTGCCAGTAGCATGGGACTAGCGGGAGCGGATGAGCAGTTCTTC. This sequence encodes CASSMGLAGADEQFF.

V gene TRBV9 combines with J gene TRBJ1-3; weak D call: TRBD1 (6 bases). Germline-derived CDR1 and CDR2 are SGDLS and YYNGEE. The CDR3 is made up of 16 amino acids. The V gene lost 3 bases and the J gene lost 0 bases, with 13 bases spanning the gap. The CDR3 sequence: CASSDFRTASGNTIYF. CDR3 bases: TGTGCCAGCAGCGACTTCCGGACAGCCTCTGGAAACACCATATATTTT.

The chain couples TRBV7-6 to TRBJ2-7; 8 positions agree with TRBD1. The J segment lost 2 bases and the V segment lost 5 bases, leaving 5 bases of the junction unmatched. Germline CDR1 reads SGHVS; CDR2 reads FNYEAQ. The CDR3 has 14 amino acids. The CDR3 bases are TGTGCCAGCAGCCCCGGACAGGGCACCTACGAGCAGTACTTC. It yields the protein CASSPGQGTYEQYF. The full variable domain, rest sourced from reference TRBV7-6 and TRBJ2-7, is GAGVSQSPRYKVTKRGQDVALRCDPISGHVSLYWYRQALGQGPEFLTYFNYEAQQDKSGLPNDRFSAERPEGSISTLTIQRTEQRDSAMYRCASSPGQGTYEQYFGPGTRLTVT.

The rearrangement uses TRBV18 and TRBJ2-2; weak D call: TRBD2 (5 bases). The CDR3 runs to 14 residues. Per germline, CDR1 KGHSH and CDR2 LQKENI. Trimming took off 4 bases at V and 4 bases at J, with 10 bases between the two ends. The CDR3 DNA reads TGTGCCAGCTCACGAGGGCCTGGCACCGGGGAGCTGTTTTTT. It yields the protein CASSRGPGTGELFF.

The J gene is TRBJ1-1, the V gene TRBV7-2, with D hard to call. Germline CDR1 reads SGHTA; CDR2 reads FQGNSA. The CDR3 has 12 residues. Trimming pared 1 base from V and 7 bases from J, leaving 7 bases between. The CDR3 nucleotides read TGTGCCAGCAGCTTAGACCGCCGTGAAGCTTTCTTT. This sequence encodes CASSLDRREAFF.

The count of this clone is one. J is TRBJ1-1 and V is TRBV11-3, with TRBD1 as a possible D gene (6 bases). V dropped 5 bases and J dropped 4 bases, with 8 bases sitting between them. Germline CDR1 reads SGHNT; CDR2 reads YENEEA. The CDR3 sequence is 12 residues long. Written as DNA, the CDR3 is TGTGCCAGCAGCGGGACACCCACTGAAGCTTTCTTT. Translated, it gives CASSGTPTEAFF. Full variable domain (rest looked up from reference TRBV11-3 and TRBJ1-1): EAGVVQSPRYKIIEKKQPVAFWCNPISGHNTLYWYLQNLGQGPELLIRYENEEAVDDSQLPKDRFSAERLKGVDSTLKIQPAELGDSAVYLCASSGTPTEAFFGQGTRLTVV.

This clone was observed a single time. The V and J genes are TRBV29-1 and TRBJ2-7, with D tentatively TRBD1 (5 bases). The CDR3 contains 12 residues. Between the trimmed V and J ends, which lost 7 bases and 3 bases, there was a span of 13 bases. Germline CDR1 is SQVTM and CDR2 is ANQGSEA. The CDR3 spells CSGRVGDYEQYF. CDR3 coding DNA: TGCAGCGGGAGAGTAGGGGACTACGAGCAGTACTTC.

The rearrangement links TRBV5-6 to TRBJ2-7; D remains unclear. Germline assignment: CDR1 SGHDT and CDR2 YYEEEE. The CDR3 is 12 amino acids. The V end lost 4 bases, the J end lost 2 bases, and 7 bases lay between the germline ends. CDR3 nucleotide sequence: TGTGCCAGCAGCGGGAACGCCTACGAGCAGTACTTC. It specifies CASSGNAYEQYF.

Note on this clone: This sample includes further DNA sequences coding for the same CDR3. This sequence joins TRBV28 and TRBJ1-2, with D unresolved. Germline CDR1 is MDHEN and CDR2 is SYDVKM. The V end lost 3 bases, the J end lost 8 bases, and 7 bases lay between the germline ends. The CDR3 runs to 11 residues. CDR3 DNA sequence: TGTGCCAGCAGTTTGGGTGGGGGCTACACCTTC. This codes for CASSLGGGYTF.

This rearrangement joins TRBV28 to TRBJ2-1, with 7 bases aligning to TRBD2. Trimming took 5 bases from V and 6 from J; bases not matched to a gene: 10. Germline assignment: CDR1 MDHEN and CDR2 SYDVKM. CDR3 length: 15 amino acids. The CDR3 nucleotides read TGTGCCAGCAGTGCGGGCCCTTGGGAGGGCAATGAGCAGTTCTTC. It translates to CASSAGPWEGNEQFF.

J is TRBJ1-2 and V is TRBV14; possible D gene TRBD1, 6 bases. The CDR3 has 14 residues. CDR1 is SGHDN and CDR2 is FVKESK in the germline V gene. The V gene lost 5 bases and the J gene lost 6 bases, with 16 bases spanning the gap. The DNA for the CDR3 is TGTGCCAGCAGCAACGGACGGGGGCGCGATGGCTACACCTTC. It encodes CASSNGRGRDGYTF.

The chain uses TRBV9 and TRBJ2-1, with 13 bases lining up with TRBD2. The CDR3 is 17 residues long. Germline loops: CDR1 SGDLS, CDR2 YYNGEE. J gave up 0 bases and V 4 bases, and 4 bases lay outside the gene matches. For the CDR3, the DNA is TGTGCCAGCAGCCCTTGGACTAGCGGGAGCTCCTACAATGAGCAGTTCTTC. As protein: CASSPWTSGSSYNEQFF.

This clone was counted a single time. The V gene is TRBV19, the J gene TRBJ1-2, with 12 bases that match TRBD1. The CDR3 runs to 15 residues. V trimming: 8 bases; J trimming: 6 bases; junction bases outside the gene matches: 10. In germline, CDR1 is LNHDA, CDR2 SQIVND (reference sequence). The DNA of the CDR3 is TGTGCCAGTGGCCTCCCCGGGACAGGGGGCAATGGCTACACCTTC. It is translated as CASGLPGTGGNGYTF.

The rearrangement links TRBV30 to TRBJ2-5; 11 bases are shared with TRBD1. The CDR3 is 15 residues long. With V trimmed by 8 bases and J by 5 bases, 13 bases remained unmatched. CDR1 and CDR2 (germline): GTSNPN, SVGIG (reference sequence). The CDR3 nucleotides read TGTGCCCAGGGGCGGACAGGGGGCGCTCTTGAGACCCAGTACTTC. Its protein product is CAQGRTGGALETQYF. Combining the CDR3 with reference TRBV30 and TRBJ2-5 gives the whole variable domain SQTIHQWPATLVQPVGSPLSLECTVEGTSNPNLYWYRQAAGRGLQLLFYSVGIGQISSEVPQNLSASRPQDRQFILSSKKLLLSDSGFYLCAQGRTGGALETQYFGPGTRLLVL.

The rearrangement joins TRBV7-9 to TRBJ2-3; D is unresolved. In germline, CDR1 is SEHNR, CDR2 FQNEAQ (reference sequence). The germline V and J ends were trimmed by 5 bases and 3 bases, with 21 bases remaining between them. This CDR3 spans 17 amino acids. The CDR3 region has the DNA TGTGCCAGCAGCCCCTCACTGGGTGGAGAGTTTACAGATACGCAGTATTTT. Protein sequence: CASSPSLGGEFTDTQYF.

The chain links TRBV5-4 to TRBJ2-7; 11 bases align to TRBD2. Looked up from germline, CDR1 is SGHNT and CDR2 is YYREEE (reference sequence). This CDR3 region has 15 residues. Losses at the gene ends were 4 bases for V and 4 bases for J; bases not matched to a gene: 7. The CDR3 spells CASSPGLAATYEQYF. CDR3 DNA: TGTGCCAGCAGCCCGGGACTAGCGGCAACTTACGAGCAGTACTTC.

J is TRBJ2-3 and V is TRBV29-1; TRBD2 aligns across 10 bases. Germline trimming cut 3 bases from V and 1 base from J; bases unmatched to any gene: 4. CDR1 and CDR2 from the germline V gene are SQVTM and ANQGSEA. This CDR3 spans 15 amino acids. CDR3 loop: CSVELAGEGTDTQYF. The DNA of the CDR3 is TGCAGCGTTGAGCTAGCGGGAGAGGGCACAGATACGCAGTATTTT.

The CDR3 loop reads CASSPIQGPYNEQFF. Written as DNA, the CDR3 is TGCGCCAGCAGTCCGATCCAGGGCCCCTACAATGAGCAGTTCTTC. The J gene is TRBJ2-1, the V gene TRBV10-2; D possibly corresponds to TRBD1 (5 bases). CDR1 and CDR2 (germline): WSHSY, SAAADI. This CDR3 has 15 amino acids. Trimming removed 5 bases at V and 2 bases at J, with 13 bases between.

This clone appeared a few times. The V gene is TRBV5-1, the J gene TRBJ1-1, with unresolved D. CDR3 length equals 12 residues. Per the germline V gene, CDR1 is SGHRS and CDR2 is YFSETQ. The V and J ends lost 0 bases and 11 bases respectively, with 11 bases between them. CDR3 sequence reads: CASSLDRARAFF. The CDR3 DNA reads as TGCGCCAGCAGCTTGGATCGCGCGAGGGCTTTCTTT.

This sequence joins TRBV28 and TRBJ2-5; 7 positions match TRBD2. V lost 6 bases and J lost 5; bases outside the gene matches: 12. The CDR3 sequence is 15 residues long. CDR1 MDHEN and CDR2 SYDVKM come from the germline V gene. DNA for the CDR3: TGTGCCAGCAGATCCCTGGCGGGGGTATCGGAGACCCAGTACTTC. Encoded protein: CASRSLAGVSETQYF. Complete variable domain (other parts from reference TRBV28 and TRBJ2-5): DVKVTQSSRYLVKRTGEKVFLECVQDMDHENMFWYRQDPGLGLRLIYFSYDVKMKEKGDIPEGYSVSREKKERFSLILESASTNQTSMYLCASRSLAGVSETQYFGPGTRLLVL.

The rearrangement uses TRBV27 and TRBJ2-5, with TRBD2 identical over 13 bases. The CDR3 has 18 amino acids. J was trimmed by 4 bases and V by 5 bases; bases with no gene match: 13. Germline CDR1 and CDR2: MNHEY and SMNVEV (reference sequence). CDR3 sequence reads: CASSESKRGLAGVETQYF. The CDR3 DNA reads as TGTGCCAGCAGTGAATCGAAACGTGGACTAGCGGGAGTAGAGACCCAGTACTTC.

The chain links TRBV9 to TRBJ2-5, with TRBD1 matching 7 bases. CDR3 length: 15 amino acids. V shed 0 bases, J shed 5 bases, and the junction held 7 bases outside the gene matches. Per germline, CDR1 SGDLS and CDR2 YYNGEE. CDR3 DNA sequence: TGTGCCAGCAGCGTAGGGGACAGCCCAAGGGAGACCCAGTACTTC. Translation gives CASSVGDSPRETQYF.

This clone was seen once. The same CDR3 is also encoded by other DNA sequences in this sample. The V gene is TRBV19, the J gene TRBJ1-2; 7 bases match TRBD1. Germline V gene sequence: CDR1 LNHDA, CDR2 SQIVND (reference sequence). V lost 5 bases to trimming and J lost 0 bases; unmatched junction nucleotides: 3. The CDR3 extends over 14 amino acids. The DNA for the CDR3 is TGTGCCAGTAGTCCGGGGACAGCTAACTATGGCTACACCTTC. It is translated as CASSPGTANYGYTF.

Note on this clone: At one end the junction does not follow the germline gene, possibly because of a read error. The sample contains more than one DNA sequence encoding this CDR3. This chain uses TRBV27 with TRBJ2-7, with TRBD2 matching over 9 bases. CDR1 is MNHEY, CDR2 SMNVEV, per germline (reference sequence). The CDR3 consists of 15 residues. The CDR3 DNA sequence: TGCGCCAGCAGTTTGACTAGCGGCAATCCCTACGAGCAGTACTTC. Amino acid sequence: CASSLTSGNPYEQYF.